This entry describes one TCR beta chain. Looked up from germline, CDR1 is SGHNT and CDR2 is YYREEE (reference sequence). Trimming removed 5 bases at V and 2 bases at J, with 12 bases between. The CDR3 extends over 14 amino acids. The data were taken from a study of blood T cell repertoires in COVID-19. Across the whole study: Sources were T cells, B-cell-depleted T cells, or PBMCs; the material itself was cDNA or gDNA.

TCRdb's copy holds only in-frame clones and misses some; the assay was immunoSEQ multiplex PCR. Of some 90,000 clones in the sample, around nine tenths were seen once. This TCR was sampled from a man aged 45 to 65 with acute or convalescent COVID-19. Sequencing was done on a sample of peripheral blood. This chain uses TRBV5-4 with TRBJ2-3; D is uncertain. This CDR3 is CASRQSLLTDTQYF. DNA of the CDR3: TGTGCCAGCAGGCAATCCCTACTCACAGATACGCAGTATTTT.